The 14 T cell receptor beta chains given below trace back to one sample, sequenced in a study of control samples from healthy donors and cancer patients. Produced via immunoSEQ multiplex PCR; TCRdb's table is partial and in-frame only. The sample includes 80,000 to 100,000 clones, roughly 92% of them seen just once. Sequences were obtained from blood. These receptors were collected from a human donor in good health. The donor label of this sample is uncertain.

This chain joins TRBV30 and TRBJ2-2; D remains ambiguous. In germline, CDR1 is GTSNPN, CDR2 SVGIG (reference sequence). Trimming removed 0 bases at V and 2 bases at J, with 7 bases between. This CDR3 spans 14 amino acids. The CDR3, as DNA: TGTGCCTGGAGTGTAAGGGTAAACACCGGGGAGCTGTTTTTT. This encodes CAWSVRVNTGELFF.

In this sample, this clone turned up once. The V call is TRBV6-5, the J call TRBJ2-1; 10 nucleotides align to TRBD1. The CDR3 sequence is 15 residues long. The germline V gene encodes CDR1 MNHEY and CDR2 SVGAGI. The trim removed 6 bases at V and 2 bases at J, leaving 4 bases unmatched. DNA for the CDR3: TGTGCCAGCAGCGACGGGACAGGGGCCTACAATGAGCAGTTCTTC. Translating gives CASSDGTGAYNEQFF.

The chain joins TRBV6-5 to TRBJ1-5; unclear D gene. The CDR3 sequence is 13 residues long. Germline CDR1 and CDR2: MNHEY and SVGAGI. The germline V and J ends were trimmed by 6 bases and 0 bases, with 6 bases remaining between them. The CDR3 DNA follows: TGTGCCAGCAGCGGGGATAGCAATCAGCCCCAGCATTTT. It translates to CASSGDSNQPQHF.

The chain's CDR3 is CASSQAAGGAYEQYV. The CDR3 nucleotides are TGTGCCAGCAGCCAAGCGGCGGGGGGGGCCTACGAGCAGTACGTC. The V call is TRBV3-1 (or the pseudogene TRBV3-2), the J call TRBJ2-7; 9 bases are shared with TRBD2. J lost 2 bases, V lost 1 base, and 3 bases had no gene match. Germline lookup yields CDR1 LGHDT and CDR2 YNNKEL (reference sequence). The CDR3 totals 15 residues.

The sample holds a few counts of this clone. This chain connects TRBV4-1 to TRBJ2-3; TRBD1 might be the D (6 bases). The germline CDR1 and CDR2 sequences are MGHRA and YSYEKL. This CDR3 comprises 13 residues. Trimming took 3 bases from V and 4 from J, leaving 8 bases between them. The CDR3 DNA is TGCGCCAGCAGCCATGCAGGGGCAGATACGCAGTATTTT. This encodes CASSHAGADTQYF.

The rearrangement joins TRBV6-2 or TRBV6-3 to TRBJ2-7; D remains unclear. CDR3 length equals 13 residues. The germline V gene encodes CDR1 MNHEY and CDR2 SVGEGT. Trimming took 6 bases from V and 5 from J, leaving 14 bases between them. Here the CDR3 reads CASSLRALHEQYV. CDR3 in DNA: TGTGCCAGCAGCCTCCGGGCCTTACACGAGCAGTACGTC.

V and J are TRBV3-1 (or the pseudogene TRBV3-2) and TRBJ1-6; D uncertain. This CDR3 contains 16 residues. Trimming took 3 bases from V and 7 from J, leaving 16 bases between them. Germline V lookup: CDR1 LGHDT, CDR2 YNNKEL (reference sequence). CDR3 residues: CASSHERRARNSPLHF. CDR3 nucleotides: TGTGCCAGCAGCCACGAACGTCGCGCGAGGAATTCACCCCTCCACTTT.

This sequence joins TRBV29-1 and TRBJ2-2; 11 positions agree with TRBD2. CDR3 length equals 14 residues. CDR1 and CDR2 (germline): SQVTM, ANQGSEA. The V segment lost 7 bases and the J segment 6 bases; nucleotides outside the gene matches: 7. The CDR3 nucleotides are TGCAGCGAGATTAGCGGGGGGGTTGCCGGGGAGCTGTTTTTT. It is translated as CSEISGGVAGELFF.

The genes are TRBV18 and TRBJ2-1, with TRBD2 matching over 13 bases. The CDR3 is made up of 15 amino acids. The V gene end was trimmed by 3 bases and the J gene end by 7 bases; junction bases not matched to a gene: 3. Germline V gene data show CDR1 as KGHSH and CDR2 as LQKENI. The CDR3 sequence is CASSPTSGGENEQFF. CDR3 DNA: TGTGCCAGCTCACCTACTAGCGGGGGGGAGAATGAGCAGTTCTTC.

The rearrangement uses TRBV7-9 and TRBJ1-2; TRBD1 matches 7 bases. CDR1 and CDR2 (germline): SEHNR, FQNEAQ (reference sequence). J was trimmed by 7 bases and V by 5 bases; bases with no gene match: 16. The CDR3 has 16 amino acids. The CDR3 DNA follows: TGTGCCAGCAGCCCCCCAACAGGGGATGATTATACTGGCTACACCTTC. The encoded protein is CASSPPTGDDYTGYTF.

The V and J genes are TRBV12-5 and TRBJ1-5; 8 nucleotides line up with TRBD1. CDR1 and CDR2 from the germline V gene are LGHNT and FRNRAP. This CDR3 comprises 15 residues. The trim removed 0 bases at V and 4 bases at J, leaving 2 bases unmatched. The CDR3 DNA is TGTGCTAGTGGTTTGGTCGGACAGGGTAATCAGCCCCAGCATTTT. This codes for CASGLVGQGNQPQHF.

This chain connects TRBV6-2 or TRBV6-3 to TRBJ2-1, with TRBD1 identical over 7 bases. The CDR3 sequence is 12 residues long. Germline V gene lookup returns CDR1 MNHEY and CDR2 SVGEGT. V lost 6 bases, J lost 13 bases, and 9 bases stayed unmatched. The CDR3: CASSPLNRGQFF. DNA for the CDR3: TGTGCCAGCAGCCCATTAAACAGGGGTCAGTTCTTC.

The chain recombines TRBV9 with TRBJ2-1; D gene uncertain. The CDR3 runs 13 residues. CDR1 SGDLS and CDR2 YYNGEE come from the germline V gene. Between the trimmed V and J ends, which lost 4 bases and 13 bases, there was a span of 18 bases. Here the CDR3 reads CASSTSRTGAQFF. In nucleotides, the CDR3 is TGTGCCAGCAGCACCTCCCGGACGGGCGCTCAGTTCTTC.

The V call is TRBV11-2, the J call TRBJ2-7; tentatively, D is TRBD1 (6 bases). This CDR3 region has 14 residues. Germline V gives CDR1 SGHAT, CDR2 FQNNGV. V was cut by 5 bases and J by 1 base, with 12 bases left in between. The CDR3 spells CASSLRQESYEQYF. The CDR3 DNA reads as TGTGCCAGCAGCCTACGACAGGAGTCCTACGAGCAGTACTTC.